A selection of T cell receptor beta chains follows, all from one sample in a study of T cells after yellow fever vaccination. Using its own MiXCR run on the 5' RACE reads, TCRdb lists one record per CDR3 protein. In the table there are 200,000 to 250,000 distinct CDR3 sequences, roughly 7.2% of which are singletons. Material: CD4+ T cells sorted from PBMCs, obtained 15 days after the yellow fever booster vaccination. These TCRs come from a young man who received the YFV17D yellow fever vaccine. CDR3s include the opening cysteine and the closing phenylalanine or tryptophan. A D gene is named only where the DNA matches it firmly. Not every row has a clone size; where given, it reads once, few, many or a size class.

CDR3nt: TGCAGTGCTCCGAAACCAGGACAGGGTAGGACTGAAGCTTTCTTT; CDR3aa: CSAPKPGQGRTEAFF; d_gene: TRBD1; j_gene: TRBJ1-1; abundance: -; len: 15; v_gene: TRBV20-1
CDR3nt: TGTGCCAGCAGCGTAGGACCGAGCTCCTACAATGAGCAGTTCTTC; CDR3aa: CASSVGPSSYNEQFF; d_gene: -; j_gene: TRBJ2-1; abundance: few; len: 15; v_gene: TRBV9
CDR3nt: TGTGCCACCAGCAGACAGGGCGTCAGAGAGACCCAGTACTTC; CDR3aa: CATSRQGVRETQYF; d_gene: -; j_gene: TRBJ2-5; abundance: many; len: 14; v_gene: TRBV15
CDR3nt: TGCAGTGCTAGCCTGGGTCCTAGCCAAGAGACCCAGTACTTC; CDR3aa: CSASLGPSQETQYF; d_gene: -; j_gene: TRBJ2-5; abundance: many; len: 14; v_gene: TRBV20-1
CDR3nt: TGTGCCAGCAGCAAAATGATAGGACCGAGCCTAGCGGGTGATACCTACGAGCAGTACTTC; CDR3aa: CASSKMIGPSLAGDTYEQYF; d_gene: -; j_gene: TRBJ2-7; abundance: -; len: 20; v_gene: TRBV21-1
CDR3nt: TGCGCCAGCAGCCAAGATACTCCTAGCCCGCTTGGAAAGCTGTTTTTT; CDR3aa: CASSQDTPSPLGKLFF; d_gene: -; j_gene: TRBJ2-2; abundance: few; len: 16; v_gene: TRBV4-3
CDR3nt: TGTGCCAGCAGCCCGGGACAGGGAGTTTTCTATGGCTACACCTTC; CDR3aa: CASSPGQGVFYGYTF; d_gene: TRBD1; j_gene: TRBJ1-2; abundance: few; len: 15; v_gene: TRBV28
CDR3nt: TGTGCCAGCAGGTGGATTGACGGGACTAGCGGTTTCTCCTACGAGCAGTACTTC; CDR3aa: CASRWIDGTSGFSYEQYF; d_gene: TRBD2; j_gene: TRBJ2-7; abundance: many; len: 18; v_gene: TRBV5-5
CDR3nt: TGTGCCAGCAGTTTACTCGGTTTGGGTTCGTCCTACGAGCAGTACTTC; CDR3aa: CASSLLGLGSSYEQYF; d_gene: -; j_gene: TRBJ2-7; abundance: few; len: 16; v_gene: TRBV28
CDR3nt: TGCAGTGCCGGACTAGCGGGAGCCACCGGGGAGCTGTTTTTT; CDR3aa: CSAGLAGATGELFF; d_gene: TRBD2; j_gene: TRBJ2-2; abundance: many; len: 14; v_gene: TRBV20-1
CDR3nt: TGCAGTGCTAGAGCTCCCCACTACGAGCAGTACTTC; CDR3aa: CSARAPHYEQYF; d_gene: -; j_gene: TRBJ2-7; abundance: -; len: 12; v_gene: TRBV20-1
CDR3nt: TGTGCCAGCAGCTGGGGTGGGGGGCCCCAGCATTTT; CDR3aa: CASSWGGGPQHF; d_gene: -; j_gene: TRBJ1-5; abundance: -; len: 12; v_gene: TRBV3-1
CDR3nt: TGTGCCACCAGCAGAGAGAGGTCCTCCTACAATGAGCAGTTCTTC; CDR3aa: CATSRERSSYNEQFF; d_gene: -; j_gene: TRBJ2-1; abundance: many; len: 15; v_gene: TRBV15
CDR3nt: TGTGCCAGCAGGACAGGGAGCGGCATCTATGGCTACACCTTC; CDR3aa: CASRTGSGIYGYTF; d_gene: TRBD1; j_gene: TRBJ1-2; abundance: -; len: 14; v_gene: TRBV12-3/TRBV12-4
CDR3nt: TGTGCCAGCAGCTTGGCCGCTACGACGGATGAAAAACTGTTTTTT; CDR3aa: CASSLAATTDEKLFF; d_gene: -; j_gene: TRBJ1-4; abundance: few; len: 15; v_gene: TRBV5-6
CDR3nt: TGTGCCAGCAGCTTGAAGGCGGGATTGGGGGAGCAGTTCTTC; CDR3aa: CASSLKAGLGEQFF; d_gene: -; j_gene: TRBJ2-1; abundance: -; len: 14; v_gene: TRBV7-2
CDR3nt: TGTGCCAGCAGCCGCGCCCTTCAGCCCCAGCATTTT; CDR3aa: CASSRALQPQHF; d_gene: -; j_gene: TRBJ1-5; abundance: few; len: 12; v_gene: TRBV7-8
CDR3nt: TGCAGTGCTATTGGCGGGAGGGCCCGATCTATCCACGAGCAGTACTTC; CDR3aa: CSAIGGRARSIHEQYF; d_gene: TRBD2; j_gene: TRBJ2-7; abundance: few; len: 16; v_gene: TRBV20-1
CDR3nt: TGTGCCAGCAGTCCAGCGAATACGCAGTATTTT; CDR3aa: CASSPANTQYF; d_gene: -; j_gene: TRBJ2-3; abundance: many; len: 11; v_gene: TRBV6-2/TRBV6-3
CDR3nt: TGTGCCAGCAGTCCTGACGGAGTTAACTATGGCTACACCTTC; CDR3aa: CASSPDGVNYGYTF; d_gene: -; j_gene: TRBJ1-2; abundance: -; len: 14; v_gene: TRBV3-1
CDR3nt: TGCGCCAGCAGCCAGACCGACGTCCGGGACGCCGTGGGTGAGCAGTTCTTC; CDR3aa: CASSQTDVRDAVGEQFF; d_gene: -; j_gene: TRBJ2-1; abundance: few; len: 17; v_gene: TRBV4-3
CDR3nt: TGTGCCAGCAGTTCTACCGGGGCGCTTCCCTATGGCTACACCTTC; CDR3aa: CASSSTGALPYGYTF; d_gene: -; j_gene: TRBJ1-2; abundance: -; len: 15; v_gene: TRBV27
CDR3nt: TGCAGCGTCAGACAGGGAGGGACAGATACGCAGTATTTT; CDR3aa: CSVRQGGTDTQYF; d_gene: -; j_gene: TRBJ2-3; abundance: many; len: 13; v_gene: TRBV29-1
CDR3nt: TGCAGTGCTAGTTCAGAGACGAACACTGAAGCTTTCTTT; CDR3aa: CSASSETNTEAFF; d_gene: -; j_gene: TRBJ1-1; abundance: few; len: 13; v_gene: TRBV20-1
CDR3nt: TGTGCCATCAGTGAGCTGACTGGGTGGGATACGCAGTATTTT; CDR3aa: CAISELTGWDTQYF; d_gene: -; j_gene: TRBJ2-3; abundance: few; len: 14; v_gene: TRBV10-3
CDR3nt: TGCAGTGCTAGAGATCATCATGCGGGAGGCCGCTACAATGAGCAGTTCTTC; CDR3aa: CSARDHHAGGRYNEQFF; d_gene: TRBD2; j_gene: TRBJ2-1; abundance: -; len: 17; v_gene: TRBV20-1
CDR3nt: TGCGCCAGCAGCTTCACTAGCGGAGGGGAAGATACGCAGTATTTT; CDR3aa: CASSFTSGGEDTQYF; d_gene: TRBD2; j_gene: TRBJ2-3; abundance: -; len: 15; v_gene: TRBV5-1
CDR3nt: TGCAGTGCTAGAGCAATTAGCGGGAGGGTGAGCTCCTACGAGCAGTACTTC; CDR3aa: CSARAISGRVSSYEQYF; d_gene: TRBD2; j_gene: TRBJ2-7; abundance: many; len: 17; v_gene: TRBV20-1
CDR3nt: TGTGCCAGCAGCTTAGCCGGGACACCAAGCACAGATACGCAGTATTTT; CDR3aa: CASSLAGTPSTDTQYF; d_gene: -; j_gene: TRBJ2-3; abundance: few; len: 16; v_gene: TRBV5-5
CDR3nt: TGTGCCATCAGTGAGTCGATAGCGGGAGGCCACGAGCAGTACTTC; CDR3aa: CAISESIAGGHEQYF; d_gene: TRBD2; j_gene: TRBJ2-7; abundance: -; len: 15; v_gene: TRBV10-3
CDR3nt: TGTGCCATCAGTGAGGGGACTAGCGGATACAATGAGCAGTTCTTC; CDR3aa: CAISEGTSGYNEQFF; d_gene: TRBD2; j_gene: TRBJ2-1; abundance: many; len: 15; v_gene: TRBV10-3
CDR3nt: TGTGCCAGCAGCCCGGGACTAGCGGGCACCTACAATGAGCAGTTCTTC; CDR3aa: CASSPGLAGTYNEQFF; d_gene: TRBD2; j_gene: TRBJ2-1; abundance: many; len: 16; v_gene: TRBV5-4
CDR3nt: TGCAGTGCTAGTCACTCGGGGGACGGGACCCAGTACTTC; CDR3aa: CSASHSGDGTQYF; d_gene: -; j_gene: TRBJ2-5; abundance: -; len: 13; v_gene: TRBV20-1
CDR3nt: TGTGCCAGCAGCCAGGGTATAGCGGGAGGGCAGATTGAGCAGTTCTTC; CDR3aa: CASSQGIAGGQIEQFF; d_gene: TRBD2; j_gene: TRBJ2-1; abundance: -; len: 16; v_gene: TRBV7-6
CDR3nt: TGCAGCGTTCGGGTAGCGGGAGGGCTGAGCACAGATACGCAGTATTTT; CDR3aa: CSVRVAGGLSTDTQYF; d_gene: TRBD2; j_gene: TRBJ2-3; abundance: few; len: 16; v_gene: TRBV29-1
CDR3nt: TGTGCCAGCAGCGTTAGGCGATCTGGGACAGATACGCAGTATTTT; CDR3aa: CASSVRRSGTDTQYF; d_gene: -; j_gene: TRBJ2-3; abundance: few; len: 15; v_gene: TRBV9
CDR3nt: TGTGCCAGCAGCCAAGCTCTTGCGGGGCGGGTCCAGTACTTC; CDR3aa: CASSQALAGRVQYF; d_gene: -; j_gene: TRBJ2-5; abundance: many; len: 14; v_gene: TRBV4-2
CDR3nt: TGTGCCAGCAGCCGGGACAGGGGGCGAACAGATACGCAGTATTTT; CDR3aa: CASSRDRGRTDTQYF; d_gene: TRBD1; j_gene: TRBJ2-3; abundance: many; len: 15; v_gene: TRBV12-3/TRBV12-4
CDR3nt: TGTGCCACAGGTCCTAGCGGGAGCGCGGAGCTGTTTTTT; CDR3aa: CATGPSGSAELFF; d_gene: TRBD2; j_gene: TRBJ2-2; abundance: -; len: 13; v_gene: TRBV24-1
CDR3nt: TGCAGTGCCCCCAGGCTAGAACTCACCGGGGAGCTGTTTTTT; CDR3aa: CSAPRLELTGELFF; d_gene: -; j_gene: TRBJ2-2; abundance: once; len: 14; v_gene: TRBV20-1
CDR3nt: TGTGCCAGCAGAGCACCCGCGGGGCCCGGCAAGGAGACCCAGTACTTC; CDR3aa: CASRAPAGPGKETQYF; d_gene: -; j_gene: TRBJ2-5; abundance: -; len: 16; v_gene: TRBV7-2
CDR3nt: TGTGCCAGCAGCCAAGCCGGGCTGGAGCAAGAGACCCAGTACTTC; CDR3aa: CASSQAGLEQETQYF; d_gene: -; j_gene: TRBJ2-5; abundance: few; len: 15; v_gene: TRBV4-2